The 11 T cell receptor beta chains in this list originate from one sample, sequenced in a study of T-cell reconstitution after alpha-beta-depleted transplantation in children. During its preparation, the TCRbeta library received unique molecular identifiers. MiXCR was run by TCRdb on the PCR reads, yielding one entry per CDR3 protein. The sample has around 380,000 distinct CDR3 sequences, roughly 11% seen once. Sequences were derived from PBMCs from the stem cell graft donor, sampled from the stem cell graft. The receptors were gathered from a human donor who donated a stem cell graft to a child with acute myeloid leukemia.

The sample holds a few counts of this clonotype. This chain joins TRBV5-1 and TRBJ2-5; D might be TRBD1 or TRBD2, each matching 5 bases. There are 14 residues in the CDR3. Germline CDR1 SGHRS, CDR2 YFSETQ. V was trimmed by 3 bases and J by 3 bases, leaving 12 bases between them. The CDR3 DNA reads as TGCGCCAGCAGCTGGACCGGGACGAAAGAGACCCAGTACTTC. Its protein is CASSWTGTKETQYF.

In its sample, this clonotype was seen a few times. The gene calls are TRBV5-1 and TRBJ2-2; D call uncertain. The V gene's germline CDR1 is SGHRS and CDR2 YFSETQ. This CDR3 region has 15 residues. Trimming cost V 4 bases and J 3 bases, with 13 bases left between them. The CDR3 loop reads CASSRVSGDTGELFF. Here the CDR3 DNA reads TGCGCCAGCAGCCGGGTTTCCGGTGACACCGGGGAGCTGTTTTTT.

This clonotype was recorded a few times. The rearrangement joins TRBV5-1 to TRBJ2-3; TRBD1 agrees at 7 bases. Germline V lookup: CDR1 SGHRS, CDR2 YFSETQ. Losses at the gene ends were 4 bases for V and 2 bases for J; bases not matched to a gene: 13. There are 17 residues in the CDR3. CDR3 nucleotide sequence: TGCGCCAGCAGCCTGGCCGGGACAGCTATTCACACAGATACGCAGTATTTT. It codes for CASSLAGTAIHTDTQYF.

This clonotype has a count of ten or more. The chain joins TRBV5-1 to TRBJ1-1; no clear D gene. The CDR3 is 14 residues long. Trimming shortened V by 5 bases and J by 1 base, and 12 bases separated the two germline ends. Germline CDR1 and CDR2: SGHRS and YFSETQ. The DNA of the CDR3 is TGCGCCAGCAGTCGAGACCCACAGAACACTGAAGCTTTCTTT. This gives the protein CASSRDPQNTEAFF.

The genes are TRBV12-3 or TRBV12-4 and TRBJ1-4; perhaps TRBD1 as D (5 bases). V lost 4 bases and J 8 bases, leaving 23 bases between the germline ends. The CDR3 runs 17 residues. This CDR3 is CASSSTFGTSGIEKLFF. The CDR3 bases are TGTGCCAGCAGTTCAACCTTCGGGACTTCAGGGATCGAAAAACTGTTTTTT.

The table lists this clonotype with a few counts. One base away lies a much larger clone, so this may be a sequencing read error. V usage is TRBV6-6 and J usage is TRBJ2-1; D unresolved. V shed 6 bases and J shed 8 bases, with 5 bases lying between them. CDR3 length equals 10 residues. The V gene's germline CDR1 is MNHNY and CDR2 SVGAGI (reference sequence). The CDR3: CASSLDEQFF. The CDR3 region has the DNA TGTGCCAGCAGCTTGGATGAGCAGTTCTTC.

A few counts support this clonotype. CDR3 sequence (DNA): TGCGCCAGCAGCCTACTCCCGGCTAGCGGAGATACGCAGTATTTT. It is translated as CASSLLPASGDTQYF. The V gene is TRBV4-1, the J gene TRBJ2-3, with 7 bases lining up with TRBD2. Germline V gene sequence: CDR1 MGHRA, CDR2 YSYEKL. The V gene end was trimmed by 4 bases and the J gene end by 5 bases; junction bases not matched to a gene: 9. This CDR3 region has 15 residues.

This clonotype has a handful of counts. CDR3: CSVALQGRNQPQHF. Here the CDR3 DNA reads TGCAGCGTTGCCTTACAGGGCCGCAATCAGCCCCAGCATTTT. The V gene is TRBV29-1, the J gene TRBJ1-5, with D maybe TRBD1 (6 bases). Germline V gene lookup returns CDR1 SQVTM and CDR2 ANQGSEA. Trimming cost V 4 bases and J 2 bases, with 12 bases left between them. This CDR3 region has 14 residues. The complete variable domain, with remaining parts taken from reference TRBV29-1 and TRBJ1-5, reads SAVISQKPSRDICQRGTSLTIQCQVDSQVTMMFWYRQQPGQSLTLIATANQGSEATYESGFVIDKFPISRPNLTFSTLTVSNMSPEDSSIYLCSVALQGRNQPQHFGDGTRLSIL.

This clonotype came up many times. The V call is TRBV28, the J call TRBJ1-5, with D possibly being TRBD1 (5 bases). This CDR3 spans 15 amino acids. Trimming took off 6 bases at V and 5 bases at J, with 17 bases between the two ends. Germline V gene sequence: CDR1 MDHEN, CDR2 SYDVKM. The CDR3 region is CASSTPGGGDQPQHF. Here the CDR3 DNA reads TGTGCCAGCAGCACCCCCGGGGGGGGTGATCAGCCCCAGCATTTT. Full variable domain (remainder filled in from reference TRBV28 and TRBJ1-5): DVKVTQSSRYLVKRTGEKVFLECVQDMDHENMFWYRQDPGLGLRLIYFSYDVKMKEKGDIPEGYSVSREKKERFSLILESASTNQTSMYLCASSTPGGGDQPQHFGDGTRLSIL.

This chain connects TRBV11-2 to TRBJ1-1; 9 bases are a match to TRBD1. Germline values: CDR1 SGHAT, CDR2 FQNNGV. With V trimmed by 5 bases and J by 4 bases, 8 bases remained unmatched. CDR3 length: 15 residues. CDR3: CASSSNRGRGTEAFF. The CDR3 DNA sequence: TGTGCCAGCAGCAGTAACAGGGGGCGCGGCACTGAAGCTTTCTTT.

This clonotype was seen ten or more times. The chain combines TRBV10-3 with TRBJ2-7; D may be TRBD1 or TRBD2 (5 bases each). Deletions cut 5 bases from V and 6 bases from J, with 20 bases between. The germline V gene encodes CDR1 ENHRY and CDR2 SYGVKD. This CDR3 has 15 amino acids. CDR3 sequence: CAISSTILGTSEQYF. The CDR3 coding sequence is TGTGCCATCAGTTCGACTATTCTCGGGACCAGCGAGCAGTACTTC.